This is a list of T cell receptor beta chains from one sample in a study of shared clonotypes between healthy human individuals. Sequencing was performed with immunoSEQ multiplex PCR; in TCRdb, only in-frame clones are kept and a portion is missing. The table has around 720,000 clones, around four fifths seen once. Sequenced material: memory CD4+ T cells sorted from blood. Receptor source: a woman aged 25 to 39 in good health. CDR3s include the opening cysteine and the closing phenylalanine or tryptophan. The order of the fields is D gene, J gene, V gene, clone size, CDR3 protein, CDR3 DNA. The D gene is left open where the match is weak. Part of the rows lack a size; the others show once, few, many or a class for expanded clones.

. TRBJ1-2 TRBV28 . CASSSDSNYGYTF TGTGCCAGCAGTTCCGACAGCAACTATGGCTACACCTTC
. TRBJ2-2 TRBV7-3 . CASSLLGAAGELFF TGTGCCAGCAGCTTACTGGGGGCGGCCGGGGAGCTGTTTTTT
. TRBJ2-2 TRBV5-1 . CASSVSGNTGELFF TGCGCCAGCAGCGTTAGCGGAAACACCGGGGAGCTGTTTTTT
TRBD2 TRBJ2-2 TRBV12-5 . CASGLARLRLTSGMPNTGELFF TGTGCTAGTGGTTTGGCCCGGTTACGTCTGACTAGCGGGATGCCGAACACCGGGGAGCTGTTTTTT
TRBD1 TRBJ1-2 TRBV5-6 . CASSATTGNYGYTF TGTGCCAGCAGCGCGACGACAGGGAACTATGGCTACACCTTC
. TRBJ2-7 TRBV5-5 . CASSFSSTPYEQYF TGTGCCAGCAGCTTTTCTAGTACCCCCTACGAGCAGTACTTC
. TRBJ1-1 TRBV25-1 once CASSVINGEAFF TGTGCCAGCAGTGTGATAAACGGTGAAGCTTTCTTT
. TRBJ1-5 TRBV28 . CASSLGGKFNQPQHF TGTGCCAGCAGCCTCGGGGGGAAGTTTAATCAGCCCCAGCATTTT
TRBD1 TRBJ2-7 TRBV7-9 . CASSFRTGDYEQYF TGTGCCAGCAGCTTCCGGACAGGGGACTACGAGCAGTACTTC
TRBD1 TRBJ1-2 TRBV19 . CASQERQGGYTF TGTGCATCTCAGGAGCGACAGGGTGGCTACACCTTC
. TRBJ2-5 TRBV28 . CASSYIGSSETQYF TGTGCCAGCAGTTACATCGGGAGCAGTGAGACCCAGTACTTC
. TRBJ2-6 TRBV6-5 . CASSYSSGANVLTF TGTGCCAGCAGTTACAGCTCTGGGGCCAACGTCCTGACTTTC
. TRBJ2-1 TRBV29-1 . CSVTGSSYNEQFF TGCAGCGTTACAGGGAGCTCCTACAATGAGCAGTTCTTC
. TRBJ2-7 TRBV6-5 . CASKKLASSYEQYF TGTGCCAGCAAAAAGTTAGCGAGCTCCTACGAGCAGTACTTC
. TRBJ2-1 TRBV7-9 . CASSLKSHNEQFF TGTGCCAGCAGCTTAAAGTCCCACAATGAGCAGTTCTTC
TRBD1 TRBJ1-1 TRBV5-5 few CASSLAVGTATEAFF TGTGCCAGCAGCTTGGCCGTCGGGACAGCCACTGAAGCTTTCTTT
TRBD2 TRBJ2-1 TRBV4-2 . CASSQVASGYNEQFF TGTGCCAGCAGCCAAGTGGCTAGCGGTTACAATGAGCAGTTCTTC
. TRBJ1-3 TRBV5-1 once CASSLGDRDQNTIYF TGCGCCAGCAGCTTGGGAGACAGAGATCAAAACACCATATATTTT
. TRBJ1-5 TRBV2 . CASSGGGFDQPQHF TGTGCCAGCAGTGGGGGAGGGTTCGATCAGCCCCAGCATTTT